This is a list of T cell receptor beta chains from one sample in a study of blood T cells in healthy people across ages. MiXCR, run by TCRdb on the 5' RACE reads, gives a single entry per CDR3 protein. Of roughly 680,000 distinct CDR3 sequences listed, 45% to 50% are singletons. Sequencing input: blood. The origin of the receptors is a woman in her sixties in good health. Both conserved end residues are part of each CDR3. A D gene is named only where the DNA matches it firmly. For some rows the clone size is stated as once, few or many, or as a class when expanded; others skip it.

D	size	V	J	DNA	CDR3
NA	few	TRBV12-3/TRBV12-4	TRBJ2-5	TGTGCCAGCAGTTTTAGGGAAGGGACCCAGTACTTC	CASSFREGTQYF
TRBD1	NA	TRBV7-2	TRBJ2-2	TGTGCCAGCAGCTTTACAGGGGCAGGCGGGGAGCTGTTTTTT	CASSFTGAGGELFF
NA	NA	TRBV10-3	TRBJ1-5	TGTGCCATCAGTGAGTCGATAGTAAGAAATCAGCCCCAGCATTTT	CAISESIVRNQPQHF
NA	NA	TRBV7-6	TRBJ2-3	TGTGCCAGCAGCTGGCGGACCACAGATACGCAGTATTTT	CASSWRTTDTQYF
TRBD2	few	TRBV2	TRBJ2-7	TGTGCCAGCAGTGCTGAACTAGCGGGGTACGAGCAGTACTTC	CASSAELAGYEQYF
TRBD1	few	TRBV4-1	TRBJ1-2	TGCGCCAGCAGCCACCCGTCCGGACAGGACTATGGCTACACCTTC	CASSHPSGQDYGYTF
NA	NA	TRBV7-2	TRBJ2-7	TGTGCCAGCAGCCGCGGATCGGGCGCCGAGCAGTACTTC	CASSRGSGAEQYF
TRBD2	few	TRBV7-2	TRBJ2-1	TGTGCCAGCAGCTTAGTATCGGGACTAGTCTACAATGAGCAGTTCTTC	CASSLVSGLVYNEQFF
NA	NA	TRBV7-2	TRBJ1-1	TGTGCCAGCAGCTTAACTACAGGGAACACTGAAGCTTTCTTT	CASSLTTGNTEAFF
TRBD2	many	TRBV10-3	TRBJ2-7	TGTGCCATCGGTCGAGGTAGCGGGACGAGCTCCTACGAGCAGTACTTC	CAIGRGSGTSSYEQYF
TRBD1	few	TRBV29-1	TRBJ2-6	TGCAGCGTTTCTAGGACAGGAGCTGGGGCCAACGTCCTGACTTTC	CSVSRTGAGANVLTF
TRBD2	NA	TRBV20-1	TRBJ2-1	TGCAGTGCTTTGCTACGGACTAGCGGGAGAGGCAATGAGCAGTTCTTC	CSALLRTSGRGNEQFF
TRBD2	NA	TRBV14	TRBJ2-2	TGTGCCAGCAGCCAACTGGGACTAGCGGGATTCACCGGGGAGCTGTTTTTT	CASSQLGLAGFTGELFF
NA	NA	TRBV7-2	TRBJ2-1	TGTGCCAGCAGCGTCAGATACAATGAGCAGTTCTTC	CASSVRYNEQFF
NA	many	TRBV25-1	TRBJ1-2	TGTGCCAGCAGTGAGGGCGAGAACTATGGCTACACCTTC	CASSEGENYGYTF
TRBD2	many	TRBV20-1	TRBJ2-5	TGCAGTGCTAGAATTAGCGGGAGTGAGACCCAGTACTTC	CSARISGSETQYF
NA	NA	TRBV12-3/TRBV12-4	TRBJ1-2	TGTGCCAGCAGCAAAACCGAGGGGTTGGGCTACACCTTC	CASSKTEGLGYTF
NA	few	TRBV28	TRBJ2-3	TGTGCCAGCAGTTTTCCGGGGAGCACAGATACGCAGTATTTT	CASSFPGSTDTQYF
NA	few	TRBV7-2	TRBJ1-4	TGTGCCAGCAGCCTGGAATGGGGAAGCGGTGAAAAACTGTTTTTT	CASSLEWGSGEKLFF
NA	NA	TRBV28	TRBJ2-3	TGTGCCAGCACCCTGCGGGGATTCACAGATACGCAGTATTTT	CASTLRGFTDTQYF
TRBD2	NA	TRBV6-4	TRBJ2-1	TGTGCCAGCAGTACTAGCGGGAGGGATAATGAGCAGTTCTTC	CASSTSGRDNEQFF
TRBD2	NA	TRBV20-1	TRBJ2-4	TGCAGTGCTAGGGCCCCGCTAGCGGGAGCGCGGGAGCAGTACTTC	CSARAPLAGAREQYF
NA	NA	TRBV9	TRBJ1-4	TGTGCCAGCAGCGTGAGGATAACTGATGAAAAACTGTTTTTT	CASSVRITDEKLFF
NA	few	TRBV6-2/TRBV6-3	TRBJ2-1	TGTGCCAGCAGTTACTTTGGGGACAATGAGCAGTTCTTC	CASSYFGDNEQFF
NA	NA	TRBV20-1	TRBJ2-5	TGCAGTGCTGACAGCGGGACAAAAAACAATGAGCAGTACTTC	CSADSGTKNNEQYF
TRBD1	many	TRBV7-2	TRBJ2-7	TGTGCCAGCAGCAGGGGACAGGGTCCCTACGAGCAGTACTTC	CASSRGQGPYEQYF
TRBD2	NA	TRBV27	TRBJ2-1	TGTGCCAGCAGTTTTGGCGGACTAGCGGGAGTGTTTGGGCAGTTCTTC	CASSFGGLAGVFGQFF
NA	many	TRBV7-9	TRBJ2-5	TGTGCCAGCAGTTTTGGAGAGACCCAGTACTTC	CASSFGETQYF
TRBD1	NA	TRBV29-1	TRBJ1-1	TGCAGCGTTGAAGGGGGACAGGGCGGGGGTGAAGCTTTCTTT	CSVEGGQGGGEAFF
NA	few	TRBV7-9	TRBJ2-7	TGTGCCAGCAGCTTAGCGCAGGCTCCAGGGCGCGAGCAGTACTTC	CASSLAQAPGREQYF
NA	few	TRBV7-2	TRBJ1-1	TGTGCCAGCAGCTTCCAGATGAACACTGAAGCTTTCTTT	CASSFQMNTEAFF
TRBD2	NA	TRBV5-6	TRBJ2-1	TGTGCCAGCAGCTCGCTCGGACTAGCGGGATATGAGCAGTTCTTC	CASSSLGLAGYEQFF